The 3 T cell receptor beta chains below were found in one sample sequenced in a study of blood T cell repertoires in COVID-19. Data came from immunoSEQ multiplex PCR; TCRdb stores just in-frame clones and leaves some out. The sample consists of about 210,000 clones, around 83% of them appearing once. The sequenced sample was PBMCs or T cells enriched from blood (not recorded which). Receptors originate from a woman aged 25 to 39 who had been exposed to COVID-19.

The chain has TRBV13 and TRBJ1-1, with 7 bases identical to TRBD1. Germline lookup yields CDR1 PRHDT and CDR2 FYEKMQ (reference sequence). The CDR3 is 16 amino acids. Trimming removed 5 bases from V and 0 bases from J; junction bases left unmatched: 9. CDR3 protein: CASSPGGTELNTEAFF. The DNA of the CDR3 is TGTGCCAGCAGCCCAGGGGGGACAGAACTGAACACTGAAGCTTTCTTT.

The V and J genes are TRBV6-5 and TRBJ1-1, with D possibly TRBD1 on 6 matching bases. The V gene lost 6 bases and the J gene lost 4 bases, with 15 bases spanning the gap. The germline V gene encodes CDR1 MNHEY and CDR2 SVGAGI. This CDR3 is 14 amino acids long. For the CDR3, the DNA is TGTGCCAGCAGGAGGGGGGGGGCTATCACTGAAGCTTTCTTT. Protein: CASRRGGAITEAFF.

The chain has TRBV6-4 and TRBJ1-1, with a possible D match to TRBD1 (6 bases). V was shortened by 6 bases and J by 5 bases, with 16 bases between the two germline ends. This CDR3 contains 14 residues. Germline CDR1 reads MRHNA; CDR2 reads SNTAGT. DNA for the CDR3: TGTGCCAGCAGCCCCCAGGTGGGGGCTACTGAAGCTTTCTTT. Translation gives CASSPQVGATEAFF.